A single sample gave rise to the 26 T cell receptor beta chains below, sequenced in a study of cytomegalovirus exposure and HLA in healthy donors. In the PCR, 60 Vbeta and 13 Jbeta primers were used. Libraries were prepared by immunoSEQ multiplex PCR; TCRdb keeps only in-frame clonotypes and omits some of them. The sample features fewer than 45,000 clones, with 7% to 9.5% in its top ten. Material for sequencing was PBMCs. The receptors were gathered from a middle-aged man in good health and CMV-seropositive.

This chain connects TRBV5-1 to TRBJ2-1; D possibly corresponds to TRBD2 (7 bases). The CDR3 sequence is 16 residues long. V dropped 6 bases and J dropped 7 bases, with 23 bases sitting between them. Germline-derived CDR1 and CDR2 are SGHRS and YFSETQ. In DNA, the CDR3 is TGCGCCAGCACCCGGGGGGCGGGAAGGGAGAGGAATGAGCAGTTCTTC. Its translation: CASTRGAGRERNEQFF. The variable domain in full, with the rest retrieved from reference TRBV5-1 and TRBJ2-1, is KAGVTQTPRYLIKTRGQQVTLSCSPISGHRSVSWYQQTPGQGLQFLFEYFSETQRNKGNFPGRFSGRQFSNSRSEMNVSTLELGDSALYLCASTRGAGRERNEQFFGPGTRLTVL.

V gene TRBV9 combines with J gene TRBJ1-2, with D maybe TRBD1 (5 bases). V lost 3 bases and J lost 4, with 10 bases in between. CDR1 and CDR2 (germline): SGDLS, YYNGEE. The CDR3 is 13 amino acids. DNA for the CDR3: TGTGCCAGCAGCGGGACATCTATCTATGGCTACACCTTC. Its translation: CASSGTSIYGYTF.

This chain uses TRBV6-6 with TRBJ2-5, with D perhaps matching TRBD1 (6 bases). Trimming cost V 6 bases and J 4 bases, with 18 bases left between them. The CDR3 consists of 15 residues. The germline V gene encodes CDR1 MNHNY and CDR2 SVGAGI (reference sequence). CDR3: CASRHGPGASETQYF. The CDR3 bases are TGTGCCAGCAGACATGGGCCAGGGGCGTCAGAGACCCAGTACTTC.

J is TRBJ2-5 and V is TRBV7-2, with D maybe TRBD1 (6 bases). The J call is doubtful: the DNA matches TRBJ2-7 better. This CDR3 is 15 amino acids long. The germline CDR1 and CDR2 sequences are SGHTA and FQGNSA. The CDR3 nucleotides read TGTGCCAGCAGCTTAAGTTCAGGGGCCTCCTACGAGCAGTACTTC. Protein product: CASSLSSGASYEQYF.

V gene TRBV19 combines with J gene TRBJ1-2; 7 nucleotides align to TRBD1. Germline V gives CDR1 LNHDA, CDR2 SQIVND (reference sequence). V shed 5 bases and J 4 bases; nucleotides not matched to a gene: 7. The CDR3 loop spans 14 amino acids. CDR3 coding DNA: TGTGCCAGTAGTGTCAGGGGGTTCTCCTATGGCTACACCTTC. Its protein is CASSVRGFSYGYTF.

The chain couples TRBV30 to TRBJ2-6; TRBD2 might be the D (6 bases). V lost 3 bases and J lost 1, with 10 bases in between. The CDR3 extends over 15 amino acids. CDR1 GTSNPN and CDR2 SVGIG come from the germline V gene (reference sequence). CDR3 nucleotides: TGTGCCTGGAGCGGCGGGGAGTCTGGGGCCAACGTCCTGACTTTC. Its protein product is CAWSGGESGANVLTF.

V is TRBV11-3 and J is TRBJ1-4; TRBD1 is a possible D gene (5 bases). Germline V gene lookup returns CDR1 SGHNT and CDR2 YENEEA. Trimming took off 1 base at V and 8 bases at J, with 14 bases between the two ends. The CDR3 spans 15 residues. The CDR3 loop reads CASSLVGTIEEKLFF. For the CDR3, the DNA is TGTGCCAGCAGCTTAGTAGGGACTATCGAGGAAAAACTGTTTTTT.

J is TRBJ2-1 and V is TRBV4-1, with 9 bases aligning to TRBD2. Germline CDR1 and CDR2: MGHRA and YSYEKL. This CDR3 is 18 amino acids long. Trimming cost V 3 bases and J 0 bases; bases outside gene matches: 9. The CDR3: CASSHRLAGRSSYNEQFF. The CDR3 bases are TGCGCCAGCAGCCACAGGCTAGCGGGAAGGAGCTCCTACAATGAGCAGTTCTTC.

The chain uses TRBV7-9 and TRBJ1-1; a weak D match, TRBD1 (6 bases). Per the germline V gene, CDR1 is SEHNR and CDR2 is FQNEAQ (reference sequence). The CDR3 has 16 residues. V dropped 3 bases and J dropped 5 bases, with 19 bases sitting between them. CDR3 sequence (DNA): TGTGCCAGCAGCTTGTCGGACAGCGGGGGGCGGACTGAAGCTTTCTTT. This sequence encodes CASSLSDSGGRTEAFF. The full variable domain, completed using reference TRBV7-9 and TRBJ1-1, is DTGVSQNPRHKITKRGQNVTFRCDPISEHNRLYWYRQTLGQGPEFLTYFQNEAQLEKSRLLSDRFSAERPKGSFSTLEIQRTEQGDSAMYLCASSLSDSGGRTEAFFGQGTRLTVV.

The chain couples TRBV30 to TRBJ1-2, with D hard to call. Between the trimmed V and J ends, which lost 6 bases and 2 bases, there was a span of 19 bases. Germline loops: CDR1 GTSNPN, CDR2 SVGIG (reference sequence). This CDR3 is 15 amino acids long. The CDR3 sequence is CACTTAPGRNYGYTF. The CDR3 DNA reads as TGTGCCTGCACAACGGCCCCAGGCAGAAACTATGGCTACACCTTC.

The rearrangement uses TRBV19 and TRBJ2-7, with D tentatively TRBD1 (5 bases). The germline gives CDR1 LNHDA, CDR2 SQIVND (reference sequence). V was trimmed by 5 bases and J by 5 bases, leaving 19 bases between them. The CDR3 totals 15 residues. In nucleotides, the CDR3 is TGTGCCAGTAGTCCCCCTGAGGCCAAAGGGGACGAGCAGTACTTC. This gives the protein CASSPPEAKGDEQYF.

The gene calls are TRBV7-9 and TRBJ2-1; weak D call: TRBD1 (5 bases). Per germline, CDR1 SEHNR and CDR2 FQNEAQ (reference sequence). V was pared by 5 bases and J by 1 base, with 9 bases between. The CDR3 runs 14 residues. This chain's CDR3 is CASSTRQSYNEQFF. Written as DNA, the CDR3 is TGTGCCAGCAGCACCCGACAGTCCTACAATGAGCAGTTCTTC.

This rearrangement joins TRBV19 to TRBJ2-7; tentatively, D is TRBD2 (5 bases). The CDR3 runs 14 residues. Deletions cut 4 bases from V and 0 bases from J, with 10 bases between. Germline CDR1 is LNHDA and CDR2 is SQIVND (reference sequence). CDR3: CASSSQAGSYEQYF. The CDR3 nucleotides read TGTGCCAGTAGTAGTCAGGCGGGCTCCTACGAGCAGTACTTC. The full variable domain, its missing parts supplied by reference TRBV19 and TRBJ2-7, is DGGITQSPKYLFRKEGQNVTLSCEQNLNHDAMYWYRQDPGQGLRLIYYSQIVNDFQKGDIAEGYSVSREKKESFPLTVTSAQKNPTAFYLCASSSQAGSYEQYFGPGTRLTVT.

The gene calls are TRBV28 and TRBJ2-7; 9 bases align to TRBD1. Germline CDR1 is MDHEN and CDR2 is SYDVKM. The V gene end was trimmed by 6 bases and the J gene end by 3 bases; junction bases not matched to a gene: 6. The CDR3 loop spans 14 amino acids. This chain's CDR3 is CASSSGTGNYEQYF. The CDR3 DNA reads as TGTGCCAGCAGCTCCGGGACAGGGAACTACGAGCAGTACTTC.

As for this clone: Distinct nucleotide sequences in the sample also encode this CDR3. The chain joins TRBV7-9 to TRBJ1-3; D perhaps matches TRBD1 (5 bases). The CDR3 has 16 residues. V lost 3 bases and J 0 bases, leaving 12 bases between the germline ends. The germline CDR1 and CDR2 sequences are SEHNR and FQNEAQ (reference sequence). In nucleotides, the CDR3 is TGTGCCAGCAGCTTGGCAGGGTCGGGCTCTGGAAACACCATATATTTT. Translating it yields CASSLAGSGSGNTIYF.

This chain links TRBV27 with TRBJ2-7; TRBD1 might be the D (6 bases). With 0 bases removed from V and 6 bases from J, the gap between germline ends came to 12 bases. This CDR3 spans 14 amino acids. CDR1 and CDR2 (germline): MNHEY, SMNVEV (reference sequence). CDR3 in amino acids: CASSLSHRATEQYF. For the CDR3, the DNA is TGTGCCAGCAGTTTATCGCACAGGGCAACCGAGCAGTACTTC.

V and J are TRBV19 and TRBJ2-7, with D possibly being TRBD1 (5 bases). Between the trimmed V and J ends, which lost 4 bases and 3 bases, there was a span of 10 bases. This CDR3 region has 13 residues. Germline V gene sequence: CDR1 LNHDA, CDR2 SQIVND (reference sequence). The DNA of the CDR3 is TGTGCCAGTAGTAGGGGCGGCCACTACGAGCAGTACTTC. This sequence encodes CASSRGGHYEQYF.

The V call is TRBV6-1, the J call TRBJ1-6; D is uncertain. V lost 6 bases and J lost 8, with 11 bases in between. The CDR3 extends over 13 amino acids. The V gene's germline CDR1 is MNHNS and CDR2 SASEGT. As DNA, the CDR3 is TGTGCCAGCAGGCGGCCTACGGATTCACCCCTCCACTTT. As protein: CASRRPTDSPLHF.

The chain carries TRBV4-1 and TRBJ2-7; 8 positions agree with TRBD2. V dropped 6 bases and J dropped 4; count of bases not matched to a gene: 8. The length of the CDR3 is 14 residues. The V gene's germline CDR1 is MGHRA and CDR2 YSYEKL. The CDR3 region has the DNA TGCGCCAGCAGTCCGGGACTAGACGTTTACGAGCAGTACTTC. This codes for CASSPGLDVYEQYF.

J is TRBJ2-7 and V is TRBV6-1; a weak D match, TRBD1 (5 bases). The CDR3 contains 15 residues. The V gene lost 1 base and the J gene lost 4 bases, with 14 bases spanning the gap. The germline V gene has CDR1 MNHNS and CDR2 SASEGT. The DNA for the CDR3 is TGTGCCAGCAGTGAAGGCCCAGGGCTTTCGTACGAGCAGTACTTC. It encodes CASSEGPGLSYEQYF.

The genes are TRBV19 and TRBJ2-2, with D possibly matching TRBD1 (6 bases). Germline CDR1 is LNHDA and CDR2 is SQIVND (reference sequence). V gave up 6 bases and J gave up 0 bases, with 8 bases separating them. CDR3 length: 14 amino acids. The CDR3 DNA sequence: TGTGCCAGTAGGGACAGACCGAACACCGGGGAGCTGTTTTTT. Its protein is CASRDRPNTGELFF.

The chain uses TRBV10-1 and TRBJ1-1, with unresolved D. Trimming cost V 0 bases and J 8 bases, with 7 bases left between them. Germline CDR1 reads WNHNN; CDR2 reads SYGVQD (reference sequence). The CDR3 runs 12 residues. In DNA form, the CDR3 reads TGCGCCAGCAGTGAGTCGACGGGGGAAGCTTTCTTT. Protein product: CASSESTGEAFF.

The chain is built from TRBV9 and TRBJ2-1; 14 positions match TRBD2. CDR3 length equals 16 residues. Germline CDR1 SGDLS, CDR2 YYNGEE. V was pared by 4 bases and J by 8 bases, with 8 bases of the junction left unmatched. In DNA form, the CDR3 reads TGTGCCAGCAGCCACACCGGGACTAGCGGGAGCGATGAGCAGTTCTTC. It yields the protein CASSHTGTSGSDEQFF.

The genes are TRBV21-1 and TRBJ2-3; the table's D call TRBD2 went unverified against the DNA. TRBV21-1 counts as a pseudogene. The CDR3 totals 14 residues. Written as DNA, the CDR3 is TGTGCCAGCTCCAGGAGGCGGGACGCAGATACGCAGTATTTT. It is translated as CASSRRRDADTQYF.

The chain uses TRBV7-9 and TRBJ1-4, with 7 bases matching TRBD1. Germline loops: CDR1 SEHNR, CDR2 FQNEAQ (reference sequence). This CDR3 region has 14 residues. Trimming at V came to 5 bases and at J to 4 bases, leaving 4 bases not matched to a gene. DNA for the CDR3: TGTGCCAGCAGCGGACAGGTAGATAATGAAAAACTGTTTTTT. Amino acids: CASSGQVDNEKLFF.

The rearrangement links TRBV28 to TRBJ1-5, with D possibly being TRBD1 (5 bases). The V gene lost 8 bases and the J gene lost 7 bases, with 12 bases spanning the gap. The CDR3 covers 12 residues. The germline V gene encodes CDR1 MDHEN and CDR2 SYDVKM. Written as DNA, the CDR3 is TGTGCCAGCGGGGGGATGAGCCAGCCCCAGCATTTT. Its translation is CASGGMSQPQHF.